This TCR beta chain was documented in a study of memory CD4+ T cells and cytomegalovirus serostatus. Study-wide results and caveats: Suggested: most of the CMV-linked TCR signature lies in CD4+ memory cells.

The assay was immunoSEQ multiplex PCR, and TCRdb's table has in-frame clones only and misses some. The sample includes 80,000 to 100,000 clones, about 80% of them seen just once. Concerning this clone: Its target is not known.

The sort gate was single viable CD3+CD4+CD8-CD45RO+ cells for memory CD4+ T cells. The CDR3 is 14 amino acids. The germline V gene has CDR1 LNHDA and CDR2 SQIVND (reference sequence). V lost 3 bases and J lost 5, with 10 bases in between. The V gene is TRBV19, the J gene TRBJ1-4; D is unclear. The receptor's source is an adult in good health and CMV-seropositive. The sample comprised memory CD4+ T cells from blood. The CDR3 DNA reads TGTGCCAGTAGTATTGGGCTCTGGAATGAAAAACTGTTTTTT. This encodes CASSIGLWNEKLFF.